The 29 T cell receptor beta chains reported below all come from one sample, sequenced in a study of somatic mutations in cytotoxic T cells in rheumatoid arthritis. Generated by immunoSEQ multiplex PCR, the TCRdb table keeps only in-frame clones and is missing some. The table lists some 20,000 clones, over 80% of them singletons. The sequencing input was CD8+ T cells sorted from blood. The origin of the receptors is an adult with rheumatoid arthritis.

This chain links TRBV13 with TRBJ2-1, with D tentatively TRBD2 (6 bases). Deletions cut 5 bases from V and 2 bases from J, with 19 bases between. This CDR3 contains 17 residues. The V gene's germline CDR1 is PRHDT and CDR2 FYEKMQ (reference sequence). CDR3: CASSVHQGRSAYNEQFF. DNA of the CDR3: TGTGCCAGCAGCGTACACCAAGGGAGGTCCGCCTACAATGAGCAGTTCTTC.

The chain uses TRBV28 and TRBJ1-1; D gene ambiguous. Germline V lookup: CDR1 MDHEN, CDR2 SYDVKM. This CDR3 region has 15 residues. V dropped 6 bases and J dropped 5 bases, with 19 bases sitting between them. The CDR3 protein is CASRPMTGALTEAFF. The CDR3 DNA follows: TGTGCCAGCAGGCCAATGACCGGCGCTTTAACTGAAGCTTTCTTT. Looking up the rest from reference TRBV28 and TRBJ1-1 gives the full variable domain: DVKVTQSSRYLVKRTGEKVFLECVQDMDHENMFWYRQDPGLGLRLIYFSYDVKMKEKGDIPEGYSVSREKKERFSLILESASTNQTSMYLCASRPMTGALTEAFFGQGTRLTVV.

This chain links TRBV9 with TRBJ1-5; D remains unclear. The CDR3 is 14 residues long. Germline-derived CDR1 and CDR2 are SGDLS and YYNGEE. Trimming removed 0 bases from V and 4 bases from J, with 8 bases in between. The CDR3 region is CASSVVDGNQPQHF. The DNA for the CDR3 is TGTGCCAGCAGCGTAGTTGATGGGAATCAGCCCCAGCATTTT.

This clone came up a few times. CDR3 amino acids: CASSQPPGGLAISYNEQFF. CDR3 in DNA: TGTGCCAGCAGCCAACCACCTGGGGGACTAGCGATCTCCTACAATGAGCAGTTCTTC. This chain joins TRBV7-9 and TRBJ2-1, with 10 bases lining up with TRBD2. There are 19 residues in the CDR3. The V segment lost 5 bases and the J segment 0 bases; nucleotides outside the gene matches: 13. CDR1 is SEHNR and CDR2 is FQNEAQ in the germline V gene (reference sequence).

J is TRBJ2-3 and V is TRBV13; a possible D gene is TRBD2 (5 bases). CDR1 PRHDT and CDR2 FYEKMQ come from the germline V gene (reference sequence). The CDR3 length is 14 residues. V was pared by 1 base and J by 4 bases, with 9 bases between. The CDR3 DNA sequence: TGTGCCAGCAGCTTAGAAGCCGGGGCAGATACGCAGTATTTT. This sequence encodes CASSLEAGADTQYF. Looking up the rest from reference TRBV13 and TRBJ2-3 gives the full variable domain: AAGVIQSPRHLIKEKRETATLKCYPIPRHDTVYWYQQGPGQDPQFLISFYEKMQSDKGSIPDRFSAQQFSDYHSELNMSSLELGDSALYFCASSLEAGADTQYFGPGTRLTVL.

The chain recombines TRBV9 with TRBJ2-1; a weak D match, TRBD2 (5 bases). The V gene's germline CDR1 is SGDLS and CDR2 YYNGEE. Deletions cut 3 bases from V and 15 bases from J, with 25 bases between. The CDR3 sequence is 15 residues long. CDR3 loop: CASSANSVTAPGLFF. CDR3 nucleotides: TGTGCCAGCAGCGCTAATAGCGTAACCGCCCCGGGCTTGTTCTTC.

V and J are TRBV7-9 and TRBJ1-2; D gene ambiguous. The V and J ends lost 0 bases and 6 bases respectively, with 8 bases between them. The CDR3 covers 13 residues. Germline V gene lookup returns CDR1 SEHNR and CDR2 FQNEAQ (reference sequence). The CDR3 protein is CASSLAQLHGYTF. The CDR3 nucleotides read TGTGCCAGCAGCTTAGCGCAGTTACATGGCTACACCTTC.

V is TRBV4-2 and J is TRBJ2-1; TRBD2 aligns across 7 bases. The trim removed 0 bases at V and 9 bases at J, leaving 11 bases unmatched. Germline CDR1 is LGHNA and CDR2 is YNFKEQ. The CDR3 length is 16 residues. CDR3 DNA sequence: TGTGCCAGCAGCCAAGATTCGGGGGGAAGTTGGGGTGAGCAGTTCTTC. Translation: CASSQDSGGSWGEQFF.

The chain has TRBV5-6 and TRBJ2-1; 11 bases map to TRBD2. Germline CDR1 is SGHDT and CDR2 is YYEEEE. This CDR3 is built from 15 residues. V was pared by 5 bases and J by 4 bases, with 5 bases of the junction left unmatched. The CDR3 here is CASRSASGRYNEQFF. In DNA, the CDR3 is TGTGCCAGCAGGTCCGCTAGCGGGAGGTACAATGAGCAGTTCTTC.

The DNA for the CDR3 is TGTGCCACCAGCAGAGATAAAAGGCGGGGAATTACCACTGAAGCTTTCTTT. This encodes CATSRDKRRGITTEAFF. The gene calls are TRBV15 and TRBJ1-1; D is undetermined. Per the germline V gene, CDR1 is LNHNV and CDR2 is YYDKDF (reference sequence). This CDR3 comprises 17 residues. V was shortened by 0 bases and J by 4 bases, with 18 bases between the two germline ends.

In its sample, this clone was seen once. The chain has TRBV12-5 and TRBJ1-2; 8 nucleotides line up with TRBD1. The J segment lost 4 bases and the V segment lost 6 bases, leaving 16 bases of the junction unmatched. The CDR3 consists of 17 residues. CDR1 and CDR2 from the germline V gene are LGHNT and FRNRAP. For the CDR3, the DNA is TGTGCTAGTGGGGTCTCGATCACTATTGGACAGGGCTATGGCTACACCTTC. Amino acids: CASGVSITIGQGYGYTF.

V gene TRBV6-1 combines with J gene TRBJ2-3, with D hard to call. This CDR3 contains 15 residues. V lost 2 bases to trimming and J lost 2 bases, with 11 bases between them. CDR1 and CDR2 (germline): MNHNS, SASEGT. The CDR3: CASSETVTLTDTQYF. The CDR3 DNA sequence: TGTGCCAGCAGTGAAACGGTTACCCTCACAGATACGCAGTATTTT.

The chain is built from TRBV7-8 and TRBJ2-7, with TRBD1 as a possible D gene (5 bases). Germline V lookup: CDR1 SGHVS, CDR2 FQNEAQ. CDR3 size: 15 residues. V gave up 2 bases and J gave up 3 bases, with 14 bases separating them. CDR3 in DNA: TGTGCCAGCAGCTTATCCCCAGGGCAAAACTACGAGCAGTACGTC. It encodes CASSLSPGQNYEQYV.

The V call is TRBV6-6, the J call TRBJ1-2; D might be TRBD1 (5 bases). In germline, CDR1 is MNHNY, CDR2 SVGAGI (reference sequence). This CDR3 comprises 13 residues. V lost 6 bases, J lost 5 bases, and 13 bases lay in between. CDR3 nucleotides: TGTGCCAGCAGGTTGGGGCAGCTTTATGGCTACACCTTC. Residues: CASRLGQLYGYTF.

V gene TRBV27 combines with J gene TRBJ2-7; D might be TRBD1 (7 bases). The V and J ends lost 9 bases and 1 base respectively, with 19 bases between them. CDR1 is MNHEY, CDR2 SMNVEV, per germline (reference sequence). The CDR3 is made up of 15 amino acids. CDR3 DNA: TGTGCCAGTCGGGGGTGGAGGGGGCAATCCTACGAGCAGTACGTC. Residues: CASRGWRGQSYEQYV.

CDR3 residues: CATSRGNTEAFF. CDR3 DNA: TGTGCCACCAGCAGGGGGAACACTGAAGCTTTCTTT. J is TRBJ1-1 and V is TRBV28, with TRBD1 as a possible D gene (6 bases). Germline CDR1 is MDHEN and CDR2 is SYDVKM. CDR3 size: 12 residues. The V and J ends lost 10 bases and 1 base respectively, with 10 bases between them. Combining the CDR3 with reference TRBV28 and TRBJ1-1 gives the whole variable domain DVKVTQSSRYLVKRTGEKVFLECVQDMDHENMFWYRQDPGLGLRLIYFSYDVKMKEKGDIPEGYSVSREKKERFSLILESASTNQTSMYLCATSRGNTEAFFGQGTRLTVV.

The genes are TRBV7-9 and TRBJ2-5; weak D call: TRBD1 (5 bases). Germline CDR1 SEHNR, CDR2 FQNEAQ (reference sequence). Trimming removed 6 bases from V and 3 bases from J, with 8 bases in between. The length of the CDR3 is 12 residues. The CDR3 DNA is TGTGCCAGCAGGACAGAAAAAGAGACCCAGTACTTC. Amino acid sequence: CASRTEKETQYF.

The chain recombines TRBV15 with TRBJ1-5; no clear D gene. The V and J ends lost 1 base and 4 bases respectively, with 17 bases between them. The germline gives CDR1 LNHNV, CDR2 YYDKDF (reference sequence). CDR3 size: 17 residues. CDR3 in amino acids: CATSRGGGWAANQPQHF. The CDR3, as DNA: TGTGCCACCAGCAGAGGGGGAGGTTGGGCAGCAAATCAGCCCCAGCATTTT.

The table lists this clone with a count of one. This chain uses TRBV5-6 with TRBJ2-5; tentative D call: TRBD1 (6 bases). TRBJ2-7 explains the end of the DNA better; the J call may be wrong. The CDR3 is 12 amino acids. Germline values: CDR1 SGHDT, CDR2 YYEEEE. CDR3 sequence (DNA): TGTGCCAGCAGCCCAGGACAGTACGAGCAGTACTTC. This encodes CASSPGQYEQYF.

The chain joins TRBV6-6 to TRBJ2-2; TRBD2 is a possible D gene (7 bases). Trimming took off 2 bases at V and 8 bases at J, with 15 bases between the two ends. Germline V gives CDR1 MNHNY, CDR2 SVGAGI (reference sequence). The CDR3 contains 15 residues. In DNA form, the CDR3 reads TGTGCCAGCAGTTACGACGGGGGGCCGTTGGGGGAGCTGTTTTTT. Protein product: CASSYDGGPLGELFF.

This clone turned up a few times. The rearrangement joins TRBV7-9 to TRBJ2-7; D remains unclear. Trimming took off 3 bases at V and 7 bases at J, with 13 bases between the two ends. This CDR3 is 13 amino acids long. Germline V lookup: CDR1 SEHNR, CDR2 FQNEAQ (reference sequence). The CDR3 spells CASSFKGSGEQYF. CDR3 bases: TGTGCCAGCAGCTTCAAAGGATCTGGGGAGCAGTACTTC.

By share of the sample, this clone is medium-sized. The V and J genes are TRBV9 and TRBJ2-1, with a weak D call TRBD2 (7 bases). Trimming took off 0 bases at V and 6 bases at J, with 13 bases between the two ends. The germline gives CDR1 SGDLS, CDR2 YYNGEE. This CDR3 region has 15 residues. The CDR3 nucleotides are TGTGCCAGCAGCGTAGGAGGGGGGGTGGCCAATGAGCAGTTCTTC. Amino acids: CASSVGGGVANEQFF.

The genes are TRBV20-1 and TRBJ2-7; a weak D match, TRBD2 (5 bases). The CDR3 extends over 10 amino acids. Germline-derived CDR1 and CDR2 are DFQATT and SNEGSKA (reference sequence). Deletions cut 8 bases from V and 4 bases from J, with 9 bases between. The CDR3 spells CSTRGYEQYV. CDR3 DNA: TGCAGTACCCGGGGATACGAGCAGTACGTC.

The rearrangement joins TRBV9 to TRBJ2-7; possibly TRBD2 for D (6 bases). The CDR3 runs to 16 residues. V lost 1 base and J 1 base, leaving 15 bases between the germline ends. Germline V CDR1 and CDR2: SGDLS, YYNGEE. The CDR3 coding sequence is TGTGCCAGCAGCGTACGGGAGACACCGGATTCCTACGAGCAGTACTTC. Translated, it gives CASSVRETPDSYEQYF.

For this clone: Other DNA sequences in the same sample also yield this CDR3. The chain uses TRBV4-1 and TRBJ2-1, with D perhaps assigned TRBD1 or TRBD2 (5 bases each). Germline CDR1 is MGHRA and CDR2 is YSYEKL. Trimming removed 3 bases at V and 10 bases at J, with 19 bases between. This CDR3 has 15 amino acids. CDR3 loop: CASSHWGTSGSEQFF. Written as DNA, the CDR3 is TGCGCCAGCAGCCACTGGGGGACCTCCGGTAGCGAGCAGTTCTTC.

The chain carries TRBV27 and TRBJ1-5; no reliable D call. CDR1 is MNHEY, CDR2 SMNVEV, per germline (reference sequence). The CDR3 runs to 14 residues. V gave up 4 bases and J gave up 3 bases, with 10 bases separating them. Here the CDR3 reads CASSSKGPNQPQHF. The CDR3 nucleotides are TGTGCCAGCAGTTCGAAGGGCCCCAATCAGCCCCAGCATTTT.

V is TRBV5-1 and J is TRBJ1-1, with 9 bases matching TRBD1. The ends lost 7 bases at V and 0 bases at J; junction bases unmatched: 10. The CDR3 runs to 16 residues. The V gene's germline CDR1 is SGHRS and CDR2 YFSETQ. The CDR3 is CASLPGTGNMNTEAFF. CDR3 DNA sequence: TGCGCCAGCCTACCAGGGACAGGGAACATGAACACTGAAGCTTTCTTT.

This chain joins TRBV7-9 and TRBJ2-2, with TRBD1 as a possible D gene (7 bases). The CDR3 runs to 15 residues. Looked up from germline, CDR1 is SEHNR and CDR2 is FQNEAQ (reference sequence). The V gene lost 5 bases and the J gene lost 2 bases, with 12 bases spanning the gap. CDR3 coding DNA: TGTGCCAGCAGCGGGGGGACAGCCAACACCGGGGAGCTGTTTTTT. Translation: CASSGGTANTGELFF. Full variable domain (rest looked up from reference TRBV7-9 and TRBJ2-2): DTGVSQNPRHKITKRGQNVTFRCDPISEHNRLYWYRQTLGQGPEFLTYFQNEAQLEKSRLLSDRFSAERPKGSFSTLEIQRTEQGDSAMYLCASSGGTANTGELFFGEGSRLTVL.

On this clone: This specimen includes other DNA sequences encoding the same CDR3. V and J are TRBV27 and TRBJ1-5; D is ambiguous. CDR1 is MNHEY and CDR2 is SMNVEV in the germline V gene (reference sequence). V was trimmed by 0 bases and J by 2 bases, leaving 11 bases between them. The CDR3 has 16 residues. The CDR3 loop reads CASSLSGVRGNQPQHF. The CDR3 DNA is TGTGCCAGCAGTTTATCGGGCGTGAGGGGCAATCAGCCCCAGCATTTT.